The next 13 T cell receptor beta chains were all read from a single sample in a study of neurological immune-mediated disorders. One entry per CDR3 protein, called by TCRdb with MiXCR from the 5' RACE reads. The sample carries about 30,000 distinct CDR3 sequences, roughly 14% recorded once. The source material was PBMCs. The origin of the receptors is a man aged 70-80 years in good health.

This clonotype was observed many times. The CDR3 DNA is TGTGCCAGCAGCTTGGACTCCACAGATACGCAGTATTTT. Translation: CASSLDSTDTQYF. This chain links TRBV5-6 with TRBJ2-3; D gene ambiguous. V lost 0 bases, J lost 2 bases, and 4 bases lay in between. CDR1 and CDR2 (germline): SGHDT, YYEEEE. This CDR3 is built from 13 residues.

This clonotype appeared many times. The CDR3 region is CSARAVGYYGYTF. Here the CDR3 DNA reads TGCAGTGCTAGAGCAGTAGGGTACTATGGCTACACCTTC. This chain uses TRBV20-1 with TRBJ1-2; D not certain. The CDR3 is 13 amino acids. CDR1 and CDR2 (germline): DFQATT, SNEGSKA (reference sequence). V was trimmed by 1 base and J by 3 bases, leaving 9 bases between them.

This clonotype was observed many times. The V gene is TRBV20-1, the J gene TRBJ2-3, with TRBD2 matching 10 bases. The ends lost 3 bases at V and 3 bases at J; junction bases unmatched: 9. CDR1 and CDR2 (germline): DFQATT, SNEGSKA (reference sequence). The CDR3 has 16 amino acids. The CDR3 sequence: CSARLSSGGYTDTQYF. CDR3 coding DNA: TGCAGTGCTAGGCTATCTAGCGGGGGTTATACAGATACGCAGTATTTT.

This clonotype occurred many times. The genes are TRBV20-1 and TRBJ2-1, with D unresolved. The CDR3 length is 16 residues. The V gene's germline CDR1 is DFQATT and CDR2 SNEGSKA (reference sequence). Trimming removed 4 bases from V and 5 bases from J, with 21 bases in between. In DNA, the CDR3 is TGCAGTGCTACCAAGTTAACGGACCGGCGCAACAATGAGCAGTTCTTC. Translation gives CSATKLTDRRNNEQFF.

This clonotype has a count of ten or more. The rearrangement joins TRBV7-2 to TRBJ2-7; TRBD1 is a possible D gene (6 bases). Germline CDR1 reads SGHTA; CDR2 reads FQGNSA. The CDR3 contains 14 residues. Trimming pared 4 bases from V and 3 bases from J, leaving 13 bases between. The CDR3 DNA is TGTGCCAGCAGCTCGGACAGCACTTACTACGAGCAGTACTTC. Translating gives CASSSDSTYYEQYF.

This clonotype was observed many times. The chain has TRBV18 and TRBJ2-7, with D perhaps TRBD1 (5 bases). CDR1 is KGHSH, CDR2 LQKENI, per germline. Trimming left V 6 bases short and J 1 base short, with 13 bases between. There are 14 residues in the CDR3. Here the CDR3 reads CASSPTALSYEQYF. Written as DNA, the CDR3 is TGTGCCAGCTCTCCGACAGCGTTATCCTACGAGCAGTACTTC.

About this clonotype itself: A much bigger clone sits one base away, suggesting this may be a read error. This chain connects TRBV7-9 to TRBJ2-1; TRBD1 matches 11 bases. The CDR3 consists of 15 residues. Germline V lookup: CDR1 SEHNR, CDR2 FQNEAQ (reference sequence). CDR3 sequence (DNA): TGTGTCAGCAGCTTTGGACAGGGGGCGTACAATGAGCAGTTCTTC. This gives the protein CVSSFGQGAYNEQFF.

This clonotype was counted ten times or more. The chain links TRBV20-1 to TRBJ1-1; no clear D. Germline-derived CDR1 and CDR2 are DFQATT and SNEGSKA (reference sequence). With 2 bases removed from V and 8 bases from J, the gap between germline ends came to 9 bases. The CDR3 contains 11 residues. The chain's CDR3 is CSARLRGEAFF. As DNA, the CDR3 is TGCAGTGCTAGATTGAGAGGGGAAGCTTTCTTT.

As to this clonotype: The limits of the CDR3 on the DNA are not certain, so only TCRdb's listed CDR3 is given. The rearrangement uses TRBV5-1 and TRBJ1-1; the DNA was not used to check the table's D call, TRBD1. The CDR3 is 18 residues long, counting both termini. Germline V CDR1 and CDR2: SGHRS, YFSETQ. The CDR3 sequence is CASSFYICSATGDTEAFF.

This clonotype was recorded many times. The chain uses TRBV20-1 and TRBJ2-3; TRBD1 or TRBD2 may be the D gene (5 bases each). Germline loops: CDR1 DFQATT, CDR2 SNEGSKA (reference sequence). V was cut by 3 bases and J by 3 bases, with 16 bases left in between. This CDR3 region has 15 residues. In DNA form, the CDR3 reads TGCAGTGCTAGGAATCCGGGGCTGAAAACAGATACGCAGTATTTT. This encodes CSARNPGLKTDTQYF.

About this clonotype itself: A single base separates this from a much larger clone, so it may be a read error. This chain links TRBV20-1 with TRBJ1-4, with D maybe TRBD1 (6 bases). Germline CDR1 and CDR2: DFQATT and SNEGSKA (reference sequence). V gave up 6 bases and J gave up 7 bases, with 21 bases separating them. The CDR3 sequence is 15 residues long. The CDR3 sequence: CSARPWEGVSEKLFF. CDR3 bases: TGCAGTGCCAGACCCTGGGAGGGGGTGTCTGAAAAACTGTTTTTT.

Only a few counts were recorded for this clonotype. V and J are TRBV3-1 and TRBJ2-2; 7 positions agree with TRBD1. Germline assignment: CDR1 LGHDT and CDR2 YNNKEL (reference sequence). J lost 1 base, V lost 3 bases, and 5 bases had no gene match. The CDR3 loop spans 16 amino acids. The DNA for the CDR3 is TGTGCCAGCAGCCACTTTGGACAGGAGAACACCGGGGAGCTGTTTTTT. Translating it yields CASSHFGQENTGELFF.

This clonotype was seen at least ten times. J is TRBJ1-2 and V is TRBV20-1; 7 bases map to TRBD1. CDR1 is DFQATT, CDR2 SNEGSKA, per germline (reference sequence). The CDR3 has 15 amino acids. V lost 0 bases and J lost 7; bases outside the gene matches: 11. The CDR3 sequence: CSARDLTGPGVGYTF. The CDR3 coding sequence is TGCAGTGCTAGAGACCTGACAGGGCCAGGGGTTGGCTACACCTTC.